This T cell receptor (beta chain) was sequenced in a study of shared clonotypes between healthy human individuals. The ends lost 1 base at V and 4 bases at J; junction bases unmatched: 8. Germline V gene data show CDR1 as LGHNA and CDR2 as YSLEER. This CDR3 spans 16 amino acids. As defined, naive CD8 cells were CD45RO-negative and positively selected for CCR7, with terminally differentiated effector memory CD45RA+ cells excluded. Assay used: immunoSEQ multiplex PCR; TCRdb lists only in-frame clones, some missing. The sample holds about 2.1 million clones, over 85% seen once. About this clone: What it binds is not known.

Findings of the study overall: Larger richness was generally estimated for naive than memory subsets.

The J gene is TRBJ1-2, the V gene TRBV4-3, with 8 bases fitting TRBD1. The TCR originated in a young man in good health. Some clones in this sample may be carry-over from other donors' samples. Sequenced: naive CD8+ T cells from PBMCs. The CDR3 DNA follows: TGCGCCAGCAGCCAAGTCCCAGGGGGCTTTGGCTATGGCTACACCTTC. Amino acids: CASSQVPGGFGYGYTF.